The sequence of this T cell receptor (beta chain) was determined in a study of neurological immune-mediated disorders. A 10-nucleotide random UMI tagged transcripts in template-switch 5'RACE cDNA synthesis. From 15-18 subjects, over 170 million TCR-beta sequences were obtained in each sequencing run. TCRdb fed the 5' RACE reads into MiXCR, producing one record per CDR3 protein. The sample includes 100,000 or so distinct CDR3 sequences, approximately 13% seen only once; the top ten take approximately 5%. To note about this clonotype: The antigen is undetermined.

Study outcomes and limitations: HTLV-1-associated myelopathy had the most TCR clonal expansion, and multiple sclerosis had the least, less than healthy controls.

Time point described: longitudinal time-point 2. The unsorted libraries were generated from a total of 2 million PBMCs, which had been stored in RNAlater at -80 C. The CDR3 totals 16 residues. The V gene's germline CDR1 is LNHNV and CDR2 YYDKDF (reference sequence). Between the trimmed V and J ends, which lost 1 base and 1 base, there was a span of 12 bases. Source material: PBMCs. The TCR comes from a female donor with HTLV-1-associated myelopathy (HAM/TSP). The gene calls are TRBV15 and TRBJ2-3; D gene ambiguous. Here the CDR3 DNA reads TGTGCCACCAGCAGAGCCCTCGGTAGGGGCACAGATACGCAGTATTTT. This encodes CATSRALGRGTDTQYF.